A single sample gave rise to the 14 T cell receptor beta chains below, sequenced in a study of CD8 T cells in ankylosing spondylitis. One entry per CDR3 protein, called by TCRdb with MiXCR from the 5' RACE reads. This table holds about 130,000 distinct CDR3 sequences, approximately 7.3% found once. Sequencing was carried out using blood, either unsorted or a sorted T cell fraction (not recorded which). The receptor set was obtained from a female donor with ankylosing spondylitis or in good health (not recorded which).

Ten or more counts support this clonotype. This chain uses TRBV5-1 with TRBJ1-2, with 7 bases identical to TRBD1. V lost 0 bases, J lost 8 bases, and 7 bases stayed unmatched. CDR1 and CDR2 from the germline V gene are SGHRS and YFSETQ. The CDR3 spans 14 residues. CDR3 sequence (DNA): TGCGCCAGCAGCTTGGCGGGGGACAGCGGGGGCTACACCTTC. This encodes CASSLAGDSGGYTF.

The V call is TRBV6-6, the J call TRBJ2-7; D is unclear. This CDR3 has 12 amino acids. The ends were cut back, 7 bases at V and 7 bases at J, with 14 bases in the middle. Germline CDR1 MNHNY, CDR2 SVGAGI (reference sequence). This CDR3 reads CASKANVGEQYF. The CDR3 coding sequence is TGTGCCAGCAAGGCTAACGTGGGGGAGCAGTACTTC.

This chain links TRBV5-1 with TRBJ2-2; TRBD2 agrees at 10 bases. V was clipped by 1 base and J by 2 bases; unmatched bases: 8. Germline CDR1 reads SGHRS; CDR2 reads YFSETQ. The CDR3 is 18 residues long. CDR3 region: CASSLRASGGLNTGELFF. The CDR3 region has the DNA TGCGCCAGCAGCTTGCGGGCTAGCGGGGGCCTTAACACCGGGGAGCTGTTTTTT. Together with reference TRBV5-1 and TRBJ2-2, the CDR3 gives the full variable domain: KAGVTQTPRYLIKTRGQQVTLSCSPISGHRSVSWYQQTPGQGLQFLFEYFSETQRNKGNFPGRFSGRQFSNSRSEMNVSTLELGDSALYLCASSLRASGGLNTGELFFGEGSRLTVL.

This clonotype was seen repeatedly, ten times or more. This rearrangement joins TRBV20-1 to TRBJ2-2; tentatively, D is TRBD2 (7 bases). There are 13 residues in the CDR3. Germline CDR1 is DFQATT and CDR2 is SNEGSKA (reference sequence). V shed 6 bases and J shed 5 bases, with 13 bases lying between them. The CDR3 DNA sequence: TGCAGTGCCCCCAGGGGAGGGACCGGGGAGCTGTTTTTT. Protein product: CSAPRGGTGELFF.

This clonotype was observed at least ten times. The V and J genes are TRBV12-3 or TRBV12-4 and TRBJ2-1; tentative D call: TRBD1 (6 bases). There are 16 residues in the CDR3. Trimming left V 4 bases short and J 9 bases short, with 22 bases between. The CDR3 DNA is TGTGCCAGCAGTTCCGGGACACTCTCCGGGGTGGGTGAGCAGTTCTTC. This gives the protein CASSSGTLSGVGEQFF.

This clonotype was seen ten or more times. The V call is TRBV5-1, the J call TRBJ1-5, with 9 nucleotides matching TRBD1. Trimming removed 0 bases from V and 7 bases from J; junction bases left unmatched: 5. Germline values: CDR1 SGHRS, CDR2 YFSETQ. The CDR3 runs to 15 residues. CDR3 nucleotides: TGCGCCAGCAGCTTGGAAACAGGGGGCGGCCAGCCCCAGCATTTT. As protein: CASSLETGGGQPQHF.

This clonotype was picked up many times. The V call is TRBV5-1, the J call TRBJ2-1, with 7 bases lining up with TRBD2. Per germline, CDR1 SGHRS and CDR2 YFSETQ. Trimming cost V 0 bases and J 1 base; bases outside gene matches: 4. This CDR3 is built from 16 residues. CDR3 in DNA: TGCGCCAGCAGCTTGGATCTAGCGGTTTCCTACAATGAGCAGTTCTTC. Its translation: CASSLDLAVSYNEQFF.

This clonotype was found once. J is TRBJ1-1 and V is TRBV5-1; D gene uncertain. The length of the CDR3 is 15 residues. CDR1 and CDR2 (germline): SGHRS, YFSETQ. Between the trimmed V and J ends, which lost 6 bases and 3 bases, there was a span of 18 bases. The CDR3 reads CASTPRGEWDTEAFF. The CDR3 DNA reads TGCGCCAGCACCCCCCGAGGCGAATGGGACACTGAAGCTTTCTTT. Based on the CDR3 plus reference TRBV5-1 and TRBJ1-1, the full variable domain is KAGVTQTPRYLIKTRGQQVTLSCSPISGHRSVSWYQQTPGQGLQFLFEYFSETQRNKGNFPGRFSGRQFSNSRSEMNVSTLELGDSALYLCASTPRGEWDTEAFFGQGTRLTVV.

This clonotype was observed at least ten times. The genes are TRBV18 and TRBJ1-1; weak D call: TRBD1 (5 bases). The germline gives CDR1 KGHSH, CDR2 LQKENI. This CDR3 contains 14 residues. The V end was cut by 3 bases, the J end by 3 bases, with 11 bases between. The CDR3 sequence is CASSPRAVDTEAFF. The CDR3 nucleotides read TGTGCCAGCTCACCCAGGGCGGTGGACACTGAAGCTTTCTTT. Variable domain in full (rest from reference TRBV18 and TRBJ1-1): NAGVMQNPRHLVRRRGQEARLRCSPMKGHSHVYWYRQLPEEGLKFMVYLQKENIIDESGMPKERFSAEFPKEGPSILRIQQVVRGDSAAYFCASSPRAVDTEAFFGQGTRLTVV.

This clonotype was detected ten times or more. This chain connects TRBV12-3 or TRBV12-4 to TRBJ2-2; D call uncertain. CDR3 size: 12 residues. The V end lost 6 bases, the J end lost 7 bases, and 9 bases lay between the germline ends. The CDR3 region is CASSPTGGELFF. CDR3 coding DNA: TGTGCCAGCAGCCCAACGGGCGGGGAGCTGTTTTTT.

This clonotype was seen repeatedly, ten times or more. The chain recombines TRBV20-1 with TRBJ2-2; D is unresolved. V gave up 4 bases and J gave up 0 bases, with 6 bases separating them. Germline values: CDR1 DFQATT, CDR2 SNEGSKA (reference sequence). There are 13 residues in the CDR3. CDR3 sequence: CSAIPANTGELFF. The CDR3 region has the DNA TGCAGTGCTATACCCGCGAACACCGGGGAGCTGTTTTTT.

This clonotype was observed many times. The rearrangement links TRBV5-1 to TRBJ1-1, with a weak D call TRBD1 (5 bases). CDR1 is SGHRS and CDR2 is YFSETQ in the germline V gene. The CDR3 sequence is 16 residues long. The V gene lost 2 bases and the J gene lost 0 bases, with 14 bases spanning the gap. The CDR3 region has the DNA TGCGCCAGCAGCTTAAAGGACAACATTCTGAACACTGAAGCTTTCTTT. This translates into CASSLKDNILNTEAFF.

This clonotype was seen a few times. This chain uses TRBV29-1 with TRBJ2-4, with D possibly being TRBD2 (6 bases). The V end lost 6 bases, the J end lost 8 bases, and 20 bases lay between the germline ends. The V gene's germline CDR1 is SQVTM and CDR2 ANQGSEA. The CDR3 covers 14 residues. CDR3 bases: TGCAGCGTCGCAACCGGGACTCTCAGGGACATTCAGTACTTC. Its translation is CSVATGTLRDIQYF.

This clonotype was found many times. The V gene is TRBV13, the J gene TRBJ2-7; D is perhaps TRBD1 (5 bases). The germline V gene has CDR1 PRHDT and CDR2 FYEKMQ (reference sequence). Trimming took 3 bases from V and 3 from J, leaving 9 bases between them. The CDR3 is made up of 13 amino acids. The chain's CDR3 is CASSLIQGYEQYF. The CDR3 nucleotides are TGTGCCAGCAGCTTGATTCAGGGCTACGAGCAGTACTTC.